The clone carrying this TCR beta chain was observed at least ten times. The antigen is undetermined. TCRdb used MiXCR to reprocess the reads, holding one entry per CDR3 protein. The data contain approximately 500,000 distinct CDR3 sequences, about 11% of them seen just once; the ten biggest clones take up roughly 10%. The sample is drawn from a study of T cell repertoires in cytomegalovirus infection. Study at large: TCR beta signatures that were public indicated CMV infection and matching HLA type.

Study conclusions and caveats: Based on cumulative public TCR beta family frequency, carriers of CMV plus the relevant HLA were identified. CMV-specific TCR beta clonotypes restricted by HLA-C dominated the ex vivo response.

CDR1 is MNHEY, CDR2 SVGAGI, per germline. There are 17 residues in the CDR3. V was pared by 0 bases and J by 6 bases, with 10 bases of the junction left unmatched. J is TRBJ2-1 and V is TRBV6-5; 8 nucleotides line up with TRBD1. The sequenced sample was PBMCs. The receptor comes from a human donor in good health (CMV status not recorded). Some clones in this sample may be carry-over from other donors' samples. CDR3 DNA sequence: TGTGCCAGCAGTTACTCCCTCCCCGGACAGGGCAGCAATGAGCAGTTCTTC. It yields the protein CASSYSLPGQGSNEQFF.